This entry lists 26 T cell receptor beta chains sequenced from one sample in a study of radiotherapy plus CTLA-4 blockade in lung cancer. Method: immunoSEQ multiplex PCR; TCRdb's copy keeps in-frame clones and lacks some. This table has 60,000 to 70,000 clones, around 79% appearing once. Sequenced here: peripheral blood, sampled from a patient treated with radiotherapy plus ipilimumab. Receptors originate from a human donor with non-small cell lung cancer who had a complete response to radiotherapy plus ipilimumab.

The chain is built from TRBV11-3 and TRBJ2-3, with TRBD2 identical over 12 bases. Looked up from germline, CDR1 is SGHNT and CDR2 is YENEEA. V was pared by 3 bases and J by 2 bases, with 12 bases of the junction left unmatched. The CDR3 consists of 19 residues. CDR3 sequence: CASSLDGPGLAGLTDTQYF. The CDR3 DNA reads TGTGCCAGCAGCTTGGACGGTCCGGGACTAGCGGGTCTCACAGATACGCAGTATTTT.

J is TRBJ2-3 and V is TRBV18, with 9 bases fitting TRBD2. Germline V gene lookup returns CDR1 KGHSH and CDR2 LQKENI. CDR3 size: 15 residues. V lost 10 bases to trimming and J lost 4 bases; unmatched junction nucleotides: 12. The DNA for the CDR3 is TGTGCCACATCGCCGGGACTAGCTAACGCAGATACGCAGTATTTT. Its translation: CATSPGLANADTQYF.

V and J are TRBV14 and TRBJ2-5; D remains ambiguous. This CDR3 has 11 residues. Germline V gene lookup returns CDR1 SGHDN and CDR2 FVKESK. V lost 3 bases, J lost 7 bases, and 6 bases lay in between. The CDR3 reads CASSQTVTQYF. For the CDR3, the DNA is TGTGCCAGCAGCCAGACGGTGACCCAGTACTTC.

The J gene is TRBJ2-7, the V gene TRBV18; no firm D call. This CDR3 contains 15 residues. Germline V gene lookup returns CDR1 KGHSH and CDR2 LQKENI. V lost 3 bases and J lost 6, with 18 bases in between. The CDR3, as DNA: TGTGCCAGCTCACCCGCACCCCTGATTATTGCCGAGCAGTACTTC. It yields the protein CASSPAPLIIAEQYF.

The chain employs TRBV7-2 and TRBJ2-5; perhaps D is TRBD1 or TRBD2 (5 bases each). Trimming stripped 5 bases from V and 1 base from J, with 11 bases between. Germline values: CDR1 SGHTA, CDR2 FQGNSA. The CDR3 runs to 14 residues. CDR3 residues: CASSNGARQETQYF. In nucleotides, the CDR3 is TGTGCCAGCAGCAACGGGGCCCGCCAAGAGACCCAGTACTTC. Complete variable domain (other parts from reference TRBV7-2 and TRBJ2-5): GAGVSQSPSNKVTEKGKDVELRCDPISGHTALYWYRQSLGQGLEFLIYFQGNSAPDKSGLPSDRFSAERTGGSVSTLTIQRTQQEDSAVYLCASSNGARQETQYFGPGTRLLVL.

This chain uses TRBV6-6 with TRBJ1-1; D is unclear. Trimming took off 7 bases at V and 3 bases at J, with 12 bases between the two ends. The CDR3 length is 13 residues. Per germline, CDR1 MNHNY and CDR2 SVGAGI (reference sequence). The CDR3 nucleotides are TGTGCCAGCAATCGGCCAGAGGACACTGAAGCTTTCTTT. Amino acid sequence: CASNRPEDTEAFF.

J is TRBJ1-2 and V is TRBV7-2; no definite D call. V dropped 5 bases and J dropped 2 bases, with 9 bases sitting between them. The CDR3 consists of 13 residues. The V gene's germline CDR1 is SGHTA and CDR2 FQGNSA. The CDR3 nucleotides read TGTGCCAGCAGCCCCGACAAGAACTATGGCTACACCTTC. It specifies CASSPDKNYGYTF.

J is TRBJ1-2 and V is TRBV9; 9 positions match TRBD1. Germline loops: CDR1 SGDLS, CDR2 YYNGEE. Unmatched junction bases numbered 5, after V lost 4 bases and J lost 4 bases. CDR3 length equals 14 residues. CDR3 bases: TGTGCCAGCAGCCTCGGACAGGGGCCCTATGGCTACACCTTC. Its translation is CASSLGQGPYGYTF.

CDR3 sequence reads: CASSPPGAENEKLFF. The CDR3 DNA reads as TGTGCCAGTAGTCCCCCCGGGGCCGAGAATGAAAAACTGTTTTTT. The V call is TRBV19, the J call TRBJ1-4; a weak D match, TRBD1 (5 bases). Germline CDR1 is LNHDA and CDR2 is SQIVND (reference sequence). V was cut by 5 bases and J by 5 bases, with 15 bases left in between. The CDR3 has 15 residues.

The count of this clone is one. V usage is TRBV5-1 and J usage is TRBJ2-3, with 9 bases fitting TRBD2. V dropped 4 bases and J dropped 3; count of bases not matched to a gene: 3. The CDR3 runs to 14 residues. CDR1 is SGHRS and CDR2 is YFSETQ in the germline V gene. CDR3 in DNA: TGCGCCAGCAGCCCTAGCGGGGCAACAGATACGCAGTATTTT. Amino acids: CASSPSGATDTQYF. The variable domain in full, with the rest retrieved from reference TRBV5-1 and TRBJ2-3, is KAGVTQTPRYLIKTRGQQVTLSCSPISGHRSVSWYQQTPGQGLQFLFEYFSETQRNKGNFPGRFSGRQFSNSRSEMNVSTLELGDSALYLCASSPSGATDTQYFGPGTRLTVL.

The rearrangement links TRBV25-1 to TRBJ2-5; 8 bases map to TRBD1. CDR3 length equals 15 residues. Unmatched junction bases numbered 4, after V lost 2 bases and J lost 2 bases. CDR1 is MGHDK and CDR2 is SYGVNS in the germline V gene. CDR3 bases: TGTGCCAGCAGTGAAGCGGGACAGGTTCAAGAGACCCAGTACTTC. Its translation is CASSEAGQVQETQYF.

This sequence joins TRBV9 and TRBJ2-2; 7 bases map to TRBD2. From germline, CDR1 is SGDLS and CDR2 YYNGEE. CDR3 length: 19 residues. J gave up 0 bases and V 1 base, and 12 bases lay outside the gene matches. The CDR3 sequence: CASSVSLLRAGPNTGELFF. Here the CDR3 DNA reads TGTGCCAGCAGCGTAAGCCTTTTAAGAGCGGGGCCGAACACCGGGGAGCTGTTTTTT. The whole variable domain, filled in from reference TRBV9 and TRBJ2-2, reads DSGVTQTPKHLITATGQRVTLRCSPRSGDLSVYWYQQSLDQGLQFLIQYYNGEERAKGNILERFSAQQFPDLHSELNLSSLELGDSALYFCASSVSLLRAGPNTGELFFGEGSRLTVL.

CDR3 sequence: CASSYLAFNEQFF. The CDR3 DNA reads as TGTGCCAGTAGTTATCTAGCTTTCAATGAGCAGTTCTTC. The chain links TRBV19 to TRBJ2-1, with a weak D call TRBD2 (5 bases). The V end lost 5 bases, the J end lost 6 bases, and 11 bases lay between the germline ends. CDR3 length: 13 amino acids. CDR1 LNHDA and CDR2 SQIVND come from the germline V gene (reference sequence).

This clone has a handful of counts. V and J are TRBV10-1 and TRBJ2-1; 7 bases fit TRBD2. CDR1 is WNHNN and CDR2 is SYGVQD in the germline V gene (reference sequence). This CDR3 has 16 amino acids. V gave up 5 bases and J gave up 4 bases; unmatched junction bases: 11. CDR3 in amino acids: CASSFGAGVGYNEQFF. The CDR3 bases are TGCGCCAGCAGTTTCGGGGCGGGAGTAGGATACAATGAGCAGTTCTTC.

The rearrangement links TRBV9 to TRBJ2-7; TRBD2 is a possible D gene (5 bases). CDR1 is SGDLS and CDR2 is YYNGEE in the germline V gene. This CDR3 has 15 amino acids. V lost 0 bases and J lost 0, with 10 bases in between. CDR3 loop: CASSVAVGSSYEQYF. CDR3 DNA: TGTGCCAGCAGCGTAGCCGTGGGGAGCTCCTACGAGCAGTACTTC.

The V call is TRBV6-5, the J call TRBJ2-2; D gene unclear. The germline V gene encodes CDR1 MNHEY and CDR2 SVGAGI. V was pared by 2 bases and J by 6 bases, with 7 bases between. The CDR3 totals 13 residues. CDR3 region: CASSYRRSGELFF. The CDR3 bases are TGTGCCAGCAGTTACAGGCGGTCCGGGGAGCTGTTTTTT.

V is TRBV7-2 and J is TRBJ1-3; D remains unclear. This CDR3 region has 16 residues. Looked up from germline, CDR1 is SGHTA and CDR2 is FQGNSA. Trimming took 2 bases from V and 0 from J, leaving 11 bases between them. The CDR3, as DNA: TGTGCCAGCAGCTTATACTGGACTGGCTCTGGAAACACCATATATTTT. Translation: CASSLYWTGSGNTIYF.

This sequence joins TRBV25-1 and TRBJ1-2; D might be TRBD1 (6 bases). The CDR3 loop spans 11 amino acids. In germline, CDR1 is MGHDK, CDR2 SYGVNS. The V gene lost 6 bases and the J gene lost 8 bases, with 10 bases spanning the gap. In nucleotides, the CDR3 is TGTGCCAGCAGGCAAACAGGGGGCTACACCTTC. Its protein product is CASRQTGGYTF.

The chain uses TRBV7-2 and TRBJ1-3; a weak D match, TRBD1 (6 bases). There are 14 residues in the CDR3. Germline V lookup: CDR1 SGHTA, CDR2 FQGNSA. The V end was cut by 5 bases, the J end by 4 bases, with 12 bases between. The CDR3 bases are TGTGCCAGCAGCCCAGGGGCCGGCGGAAACACCATATATTTT. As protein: CASSPGAGGNTIYF.

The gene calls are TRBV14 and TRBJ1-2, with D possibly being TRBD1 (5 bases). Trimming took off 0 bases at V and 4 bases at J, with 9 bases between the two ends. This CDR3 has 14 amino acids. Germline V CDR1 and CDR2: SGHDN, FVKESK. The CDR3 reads CASSQDRVGYGYTF. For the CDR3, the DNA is TGTGCCAGCAGCCAAGACAGGGTAGGCTATGGCTACACCTTC.

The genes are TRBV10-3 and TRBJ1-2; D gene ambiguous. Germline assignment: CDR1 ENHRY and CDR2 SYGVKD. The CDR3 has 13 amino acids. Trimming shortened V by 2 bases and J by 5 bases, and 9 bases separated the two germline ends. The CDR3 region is CAISERAGYGYTF. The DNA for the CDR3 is TGTGCCATCAGTGAGAGGGCCGGATATGGCTACACCTTC.

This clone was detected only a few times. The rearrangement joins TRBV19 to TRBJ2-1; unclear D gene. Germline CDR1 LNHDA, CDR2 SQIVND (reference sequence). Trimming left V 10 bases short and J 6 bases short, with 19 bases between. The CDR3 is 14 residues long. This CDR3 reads CATSWGFSGNEQFF. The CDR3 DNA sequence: TGTGCCACCTCGTGGGGATTTTCAGGCAATGAGCAGTTCTTC.

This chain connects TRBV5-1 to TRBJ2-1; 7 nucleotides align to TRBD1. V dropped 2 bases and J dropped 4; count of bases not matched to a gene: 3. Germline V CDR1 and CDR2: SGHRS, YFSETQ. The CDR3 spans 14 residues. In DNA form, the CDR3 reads TGCGCCAGCAGCTTTGGGGGACAGTACAATGAGCAGTTCTTC. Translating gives CASSFGGQYNEQFF.

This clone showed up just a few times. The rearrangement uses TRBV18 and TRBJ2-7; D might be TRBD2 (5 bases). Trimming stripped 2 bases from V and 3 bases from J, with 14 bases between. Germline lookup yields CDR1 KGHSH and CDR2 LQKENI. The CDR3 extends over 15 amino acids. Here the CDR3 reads CASSPIEGYGYEQYV. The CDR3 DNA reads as TGTGCCAGCTCACCAATCGAGGGTTACGGCTACGAGCAGTACGTC.

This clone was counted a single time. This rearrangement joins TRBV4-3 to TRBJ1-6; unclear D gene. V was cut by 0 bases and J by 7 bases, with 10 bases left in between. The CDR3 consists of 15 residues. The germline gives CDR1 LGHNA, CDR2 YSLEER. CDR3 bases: TGCGCCAGCAGCCAAGATTATGGCCCGAATTCACCCCTCCACTTT. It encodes CASSQDYGPNSPLHF.

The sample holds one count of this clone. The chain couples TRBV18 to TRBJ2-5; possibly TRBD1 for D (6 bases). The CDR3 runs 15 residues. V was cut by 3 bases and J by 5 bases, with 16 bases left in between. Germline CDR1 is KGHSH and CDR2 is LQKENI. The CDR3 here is CASSPSGARGETQYF. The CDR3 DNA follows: TGTGCCAGCTCACCCTCCGGGGCCAGGGGCGAGACCCAGTACTTC.